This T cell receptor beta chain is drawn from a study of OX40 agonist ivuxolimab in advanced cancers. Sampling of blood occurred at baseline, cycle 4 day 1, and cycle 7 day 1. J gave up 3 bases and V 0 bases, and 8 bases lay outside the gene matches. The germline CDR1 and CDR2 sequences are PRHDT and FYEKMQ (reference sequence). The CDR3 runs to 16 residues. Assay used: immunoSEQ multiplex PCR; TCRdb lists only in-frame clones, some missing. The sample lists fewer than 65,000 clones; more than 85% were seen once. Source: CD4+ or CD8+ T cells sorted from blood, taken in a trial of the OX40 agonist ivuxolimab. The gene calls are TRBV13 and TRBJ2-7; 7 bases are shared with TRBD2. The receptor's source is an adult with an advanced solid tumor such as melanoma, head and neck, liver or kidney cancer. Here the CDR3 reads CASSLGFGLGDYEQYF. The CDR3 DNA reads TGTGCCAGCAGCTTAGGCTTCGGACTAGGGGACTACGAGCAGTACTTC.